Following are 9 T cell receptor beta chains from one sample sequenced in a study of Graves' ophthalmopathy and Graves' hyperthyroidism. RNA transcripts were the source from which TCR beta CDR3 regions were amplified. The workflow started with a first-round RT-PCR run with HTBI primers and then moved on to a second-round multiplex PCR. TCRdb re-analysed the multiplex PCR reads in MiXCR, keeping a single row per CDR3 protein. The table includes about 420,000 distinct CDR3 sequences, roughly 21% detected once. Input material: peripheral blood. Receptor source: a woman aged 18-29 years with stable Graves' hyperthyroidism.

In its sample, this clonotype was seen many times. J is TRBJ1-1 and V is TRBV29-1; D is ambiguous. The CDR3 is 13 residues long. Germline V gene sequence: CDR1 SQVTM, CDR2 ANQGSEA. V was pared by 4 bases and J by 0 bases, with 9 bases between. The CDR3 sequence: CSVAWTVNTEAFF. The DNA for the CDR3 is TGCAGCGTTGCTTGGACGGTGAACACTGAAGCTTTCTTT.

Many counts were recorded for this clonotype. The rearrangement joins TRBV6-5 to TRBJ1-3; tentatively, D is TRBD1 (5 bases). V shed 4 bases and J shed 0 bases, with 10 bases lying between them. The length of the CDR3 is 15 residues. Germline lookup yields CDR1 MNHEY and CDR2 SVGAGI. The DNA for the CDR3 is TGTGCCAGCAGTTGGGGGGACGTCTCTGGAAACACCATATATTTT. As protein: CASSWGDVSGNTIYF.

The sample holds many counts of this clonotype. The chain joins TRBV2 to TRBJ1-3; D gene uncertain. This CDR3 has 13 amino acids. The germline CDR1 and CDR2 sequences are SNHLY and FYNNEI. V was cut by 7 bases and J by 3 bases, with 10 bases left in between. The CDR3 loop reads CASTAWYGNTIYF. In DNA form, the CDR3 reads TGTGCCAGCACCGCATGGTATGGAAACACCATATATTTT.

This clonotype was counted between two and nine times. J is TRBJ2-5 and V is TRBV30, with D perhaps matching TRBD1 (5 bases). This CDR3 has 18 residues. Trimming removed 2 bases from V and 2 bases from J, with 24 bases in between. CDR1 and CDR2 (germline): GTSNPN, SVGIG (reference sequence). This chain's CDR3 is CAWSNSPVAGLAQETQYF. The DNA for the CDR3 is TGTGCCTGGAGTAACTCACCGGTGGCAGGGTTGGCACAAGAGACCCAGTACTTC.

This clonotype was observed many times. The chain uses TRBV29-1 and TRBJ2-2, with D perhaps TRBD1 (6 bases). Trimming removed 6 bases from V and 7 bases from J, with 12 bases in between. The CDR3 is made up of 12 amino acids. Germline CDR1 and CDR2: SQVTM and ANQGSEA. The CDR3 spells CSVQQGIGELFF. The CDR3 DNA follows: TGCAGCGTCCAACAGGGAATCGGGGAGCTGTTTTTT.

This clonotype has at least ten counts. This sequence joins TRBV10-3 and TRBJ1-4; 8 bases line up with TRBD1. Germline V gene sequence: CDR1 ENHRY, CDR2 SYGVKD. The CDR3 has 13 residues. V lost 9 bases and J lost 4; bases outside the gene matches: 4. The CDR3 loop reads CAINRGSNEKLFF. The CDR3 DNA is TGTGCCATAAACAGGGGGAGTAATGAAAAACTGTTTTTT.

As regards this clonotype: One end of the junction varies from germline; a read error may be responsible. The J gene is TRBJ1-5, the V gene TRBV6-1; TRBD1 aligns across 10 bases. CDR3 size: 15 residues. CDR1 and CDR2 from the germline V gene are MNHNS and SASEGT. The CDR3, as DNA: TGTGCCAGCAGGGAAGACAGGGGGCGGAATCAGCCCCAGCATTTT. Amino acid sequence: CASREDRGRNQPQHF.

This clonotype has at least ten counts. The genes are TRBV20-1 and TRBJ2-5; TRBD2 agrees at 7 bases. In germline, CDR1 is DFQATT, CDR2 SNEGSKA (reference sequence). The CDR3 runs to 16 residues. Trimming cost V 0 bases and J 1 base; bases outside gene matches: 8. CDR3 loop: CSARDIGGEGQETQYF. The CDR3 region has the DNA TGCAGTGCTAGAGATATTGGCGGGGAGGGCCAAGAGACCCAGTACTTC.

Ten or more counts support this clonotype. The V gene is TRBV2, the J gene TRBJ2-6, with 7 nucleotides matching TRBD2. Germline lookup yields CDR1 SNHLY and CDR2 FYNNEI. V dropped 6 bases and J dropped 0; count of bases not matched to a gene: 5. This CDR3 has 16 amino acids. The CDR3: CASSREALSGANVLTF. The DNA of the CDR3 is TGTGCCAGCAGCCGGGAGGCCCTCTCTGGGGCCAACGTCCTGACTTTC.